A selection of T cell receptor beta chains follows, all from one sample in a study of memory CD4+ T cells and cytomegalovirus serostatus. Sequenced by immunoSEQ multiplex PCR; TCRdb stores in-frame clones only, minus some. The repertoire holds tens of thousands of clones, with about 83% as singletons. The sample taken for sequencing was memory CD4+ T cells from blood. The origin of the receptors is an adult in good health and CMV-seropositive. Each CDR3 is given with its conserved first and last residue. Each record gives: D gene, V gene, J gene, clone size, CDR3 protein, CDR3 DNA. The D gene is left open where the match is weak. Expanded clones are given a class, and other clones once, few, many or no size at all.

>TRBD1|TRBV29-1|TRBJ1-3|NA
CSVRQGPRNTIYF
TGCAGCGTGCGACAGGGTCCCAGAAACACCATATATTTT
>TRBD2|TRBV18|TRBJ2-7|NA
CATSGGGNPTYEQYF
TGTGCCACCTCCGGGGGGGGGAATCCTACCTACGAGCAGTACTTC
>NA|TRBV7-9|TRBJ2-3|NA
CASSSRLEGTDTQYF
TGTGCCAGCAGCTCGCGACTAGAAGGCACAGATACGCAGTATTTT
>NA|TRBV18|TRBJ1-3|NA
CASSPNPGWGNTIYF
TGTGCCAGCTCACCAAACCCAGGGTGGGGAAACACCATATATTTT
>NA|TRBV5-1|TRBJ2-3|NA
CASSLGVWPSYTDTQYF
TGCGCCAGCAGCCTTGGTGTTTGGCCTAGCTACACAGATACGCAGTATTTT
>NA|TRBV7-3|TRBJ2-3|NA
CASSFNGDTQYF
TGTGCCAGCAGCTTCAATGGGGATACGCAGTATTTT
>TRBD1|TRBV10-3|TRBJ2-2|NA
CAIMRTGFTGELFF
TGTGCCATCATGCGGACAGGTTTCACCGGGGAGCTGTTTTTT
>NA|TRBV4-2|TRBJ2-2|NA
CASSLSLKSALIRTGELFF
TGTGCCAGCAGCCTATCCTTGAAATCGGCTCTAATTAGGACCGGGGAGCTGTTTTTT
>NA|TRBV2|TRBJ2-5|once
CASTPGVRKETQYF
TGTGCCAGCACACCGGGAGTCCGCAAAGAGACCCAGTACTTC
>NA|TRBV27|TRBJ2-1|NA
CASSLGAKYNEQFF
TGTGCCAGCAGTTTAGGGGCAAAGTACAATGAGCAGTTCTTC
>TRBD1|TRBV4-2|TRBJ2-5|NA
CASSQYQGTGETQYF
TGTGCCAGCAGCCAATATCAGGGGACAGGAGAGACCCAGTACTTC
>NA|TRBV5-1|TRBJ1-6|medium-sized
CASSLGGDTLNSPLHF
TGCGCCAGCAGCTTGGGTGGGGACACCCTCAATTCACCCCTCCACTTT
>TRBD2|TRBV30|TRBJ2-3|NA
CAWNRGGTDTQYF
TGTGCCTGGAATCGGGGGGGCACAGATACGCAGTATTTT
>TRBD2|TRBV27|TRBJ2-7|once
CASSGTSGSLEQYF
TGTGCCAGCAGCGGGACTAGCGGGAGTCTAGAGCAGTACTTC
>NA|TRBV7-9|TRBJ2-2|NA
CASSLGRTTGELFF
TGTGCCAGCAGCTTAGGGAGGACTACAGGGGAGCTGTTTTTT
>TRBD1|TRBV2|TRBJ1-3|NA
CASEQGEPGNTIYF
TGTGCCAGCGAGCAGGGGGAACCTGGAAACACCATATATTTT
>NA|TRBV6-1|TRBJ1-5|NA
CASERGLPTNQPQHF
TGTGCTAGTGAGAGGGGACTCCCCACCAATCAGCCCCAGCATTTT
>NA|TRBV7-9|TRBJ2-1|once
CASSLGGGAIEQFF
TGTGCCAGCAGCTTAGGGGGTGGAGCTATTGAGCAGTTCTTC
>NA|TRBV18|TRBJ2-1|NA
CASSPGSTWEEQFF
TGTGCCAGCTCACCAGGATCTACGTGGGAGGAGCAGTTCTTC
>NA|TRBV5-4|TRBJ2-5|NA
CASGTQETQYF
TGTGCCAGCGGGACCCAAGAGACCCAGTACTTC
>TRBD1|TRBV7-2|TRBJ1-2|NA
CASSRQGSANYGYTF
TGTGCCAGCAGCCGACAGGGCTCGGCTAACTATGGCTACACCTTC
>NA|TRBV5-6|TRBJ1-3|few
CASSFEGRPGNTIYF
TGTGCCAGCAGCTTCGAGGGACGACCTGGAAACACCATATATTTT